This TCR beta chain was sequenced for a study of T cell repertoires in cytomegalovirus infection. Background on the study: Indications came from public TCR beta signatures; they pointed to CMV infection and to a matching HLA type. General study points: Summed frequency of shared TCR beta families picked out CMV carriers who also had the relevant HLA. There were HLA-C-restricted CMV-specific TCR beta clonotypes dominating the ex vivo response.

This clonotype has at least ten counts. Its matching antigen is unknown. The CDR3 totals 16 residues. The V gene's germline CDR1 is SGHTA and CDR2 FQGNSA. The V and J ends lost 5 bases and 4 bases respectively, with 15 bases between them. Using its own MiXCR run on the reads, TCRdb lists one record per CDR3 protein. The table has around 740,000 distinct CDR3 sequences, less than 40% seen once. This TCR was sampled from a human donor in good health (CMV status not recorded). Some clones in this sample may be carry-over from other donors' samples. This rearrangement joins TRBV7-2 to TRBJ1-6; no clear D gene. Input material: PBMCs. CDR3 region: CASSPSRTIYNSPLHF. The CDR3, as DNA: TGTGCCAGCAGCCCCTCAAGGACCATTTATAATTCACCCCTCCACTTT.